The entry that follows covers one TCR beta chain sequence. Using immunoSEQ multiplex PCR, the repertoire was profiled, and TCRdb retains in-frame clones only, with some absent. The data hold around 190,000 clones, with 85% to 90% observed a single time. This sample is drawn from a study of control samples from healthy donors and cancer patients. Germline V gene sequence: CDR1 GTSNPN, CDR2 SVGIG (reference sequence). The V and J ends lost 2 bases and 1 base respectively, with 3 bases between them. This CDR3 is built from 11 residues. The source is a woman between 45 and 60 years old in good health. This chain links TRBV30 with TRBJ2-7; the D is unclear. The sample taken for sequencing was blood. For the CDR3, the DNA is TGTGCCTGGAGTCGGTCCTACGAGCAGTACTTC. Amino acids: CAWSRSYEQYF.